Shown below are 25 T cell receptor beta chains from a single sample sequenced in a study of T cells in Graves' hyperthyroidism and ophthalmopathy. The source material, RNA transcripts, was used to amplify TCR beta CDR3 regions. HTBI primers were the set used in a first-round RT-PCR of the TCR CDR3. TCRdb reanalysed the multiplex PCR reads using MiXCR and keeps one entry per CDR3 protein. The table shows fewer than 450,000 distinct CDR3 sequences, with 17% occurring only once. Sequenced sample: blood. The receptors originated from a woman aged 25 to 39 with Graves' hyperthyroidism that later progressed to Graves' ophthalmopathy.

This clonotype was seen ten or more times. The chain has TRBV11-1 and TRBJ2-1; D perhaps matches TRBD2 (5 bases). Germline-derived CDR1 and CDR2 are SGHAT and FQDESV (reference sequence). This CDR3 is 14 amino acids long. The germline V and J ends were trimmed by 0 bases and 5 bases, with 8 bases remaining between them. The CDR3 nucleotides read TGTGCCAGCAGCTTAGCGGGAGTTGACAATGAGCAGTTCTTC. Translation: CASSLAGVDNEQFF. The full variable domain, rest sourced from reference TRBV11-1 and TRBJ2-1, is EAEVAQSPRYKITEKSQAVAFWCDPISGHATLYWYRQILGQGPELLVQFQDESVVDDSQLPKDRFSAERLKGVDSTLKIQPAELGDSAMYLCASSLAGVDNEQFFGPGTRLTVL.

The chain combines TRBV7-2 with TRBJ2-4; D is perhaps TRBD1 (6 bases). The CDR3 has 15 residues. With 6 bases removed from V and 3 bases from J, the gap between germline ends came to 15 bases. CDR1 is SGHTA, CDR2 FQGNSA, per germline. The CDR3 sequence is CASSGDRILKNIQYF. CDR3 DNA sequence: TGTGCCAGCAGTGGAGACAGGATCCTCAAAAACATTCAGTACTTC.

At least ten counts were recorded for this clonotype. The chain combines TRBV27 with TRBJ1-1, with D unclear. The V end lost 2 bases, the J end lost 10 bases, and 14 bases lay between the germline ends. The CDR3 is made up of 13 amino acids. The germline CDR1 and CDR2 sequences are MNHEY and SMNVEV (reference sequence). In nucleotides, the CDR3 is TGTGCCAGCAGTTTACGTAGGGCCGAGGGAGCTTTCTTT. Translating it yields CASSLRRAEGAFF.

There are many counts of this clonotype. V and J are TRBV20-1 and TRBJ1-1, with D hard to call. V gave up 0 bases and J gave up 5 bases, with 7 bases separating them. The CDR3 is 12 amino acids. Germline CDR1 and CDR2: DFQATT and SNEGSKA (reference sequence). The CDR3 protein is CSARDLRTEAFF. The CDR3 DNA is TGCAGTGCTAGAGATTTGAGGACTGAAGCTTTCTTT.

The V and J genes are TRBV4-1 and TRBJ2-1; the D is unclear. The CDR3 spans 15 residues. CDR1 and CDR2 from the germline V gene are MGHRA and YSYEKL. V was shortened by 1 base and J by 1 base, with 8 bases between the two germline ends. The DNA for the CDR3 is TGCGCCAGCAGCCAAGGGCACCTGTCCTACAATGAGCAGTTCTTC. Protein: CASSQGHLSYNEQFF.

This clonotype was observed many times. The CDR3 is CASSLIGGPSYEQYF. The CDR3 bases are TGCGCCAGCAGCTTGATTGGGGGGCCGTCCTACGAGCAGTACTTC. The genes are TRBV5-1 and TRBJ2-7, with D perhaps matching TRBD1 or TRBD2 (6 bases each). The V gene's germline CDR1 is SGHRS and CDR2 YFSETQ. This CDR3 comprises 15 residues. The V end was cut by 1 base, the J end by 1 base, with 12 bases between.

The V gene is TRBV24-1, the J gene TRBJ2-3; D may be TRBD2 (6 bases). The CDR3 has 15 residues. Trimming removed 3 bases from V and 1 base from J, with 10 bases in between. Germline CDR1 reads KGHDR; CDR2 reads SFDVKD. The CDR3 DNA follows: TGTGCCACCAGTGATGCGGAGGGTGGCACAGATACGCAGTATTTT. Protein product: CATSDAEGGTDTQYF.

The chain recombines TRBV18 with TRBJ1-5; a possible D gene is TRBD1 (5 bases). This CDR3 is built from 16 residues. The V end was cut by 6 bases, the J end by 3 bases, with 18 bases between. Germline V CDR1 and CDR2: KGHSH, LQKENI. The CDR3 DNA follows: TGTGCCAGCTCGCTCGACACGACAGTCCCCAATCAGCCCCAGCATTTT. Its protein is CASSLDTTVPNQPQHF.

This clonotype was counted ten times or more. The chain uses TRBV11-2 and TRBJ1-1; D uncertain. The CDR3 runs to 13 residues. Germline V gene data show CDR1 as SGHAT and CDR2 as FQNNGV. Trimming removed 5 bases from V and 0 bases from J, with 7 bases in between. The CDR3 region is CASSISVNTEAFF. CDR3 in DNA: TGTGCCAGCAGCATTTCCGTGAACACTGAAGCTTTCTTT.

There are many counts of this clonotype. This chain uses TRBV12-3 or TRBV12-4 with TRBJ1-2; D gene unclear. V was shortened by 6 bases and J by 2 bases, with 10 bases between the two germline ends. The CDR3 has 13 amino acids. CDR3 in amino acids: CASRPTENYGYTF. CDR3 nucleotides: TGTGCCAGCAGGCCTACAGAGAACTATGGCTACACCTTC.

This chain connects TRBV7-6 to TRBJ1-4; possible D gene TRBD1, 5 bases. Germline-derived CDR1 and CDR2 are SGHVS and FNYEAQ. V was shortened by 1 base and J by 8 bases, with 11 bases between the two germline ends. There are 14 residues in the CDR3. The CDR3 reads CASSLGAGKEKLFF. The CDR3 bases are TGTGCCAGCAGCTTAGGGGCAGGGAAAGAAAAACTGTTTTTT.

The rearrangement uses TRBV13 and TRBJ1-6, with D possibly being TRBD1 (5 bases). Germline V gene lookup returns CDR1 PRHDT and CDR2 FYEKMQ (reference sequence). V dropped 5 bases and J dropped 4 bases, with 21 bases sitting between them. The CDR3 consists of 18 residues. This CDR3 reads CASSPQGGLSWYNSPLHF. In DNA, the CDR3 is TGTGCCAGCAGCCCCCAGGGCGGGTTATCGTGGTATAATTCACCCCTCCACTTT.

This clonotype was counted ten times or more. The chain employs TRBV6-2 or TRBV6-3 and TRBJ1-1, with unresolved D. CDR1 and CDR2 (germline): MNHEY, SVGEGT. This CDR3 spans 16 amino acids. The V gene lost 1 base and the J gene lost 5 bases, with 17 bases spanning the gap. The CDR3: CASSYLIAEIGTEAFF. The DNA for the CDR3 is TGTGCCAGCAGTTACTTGATCGCGGAGATCGGGACTGAAGCTTTCTTT.

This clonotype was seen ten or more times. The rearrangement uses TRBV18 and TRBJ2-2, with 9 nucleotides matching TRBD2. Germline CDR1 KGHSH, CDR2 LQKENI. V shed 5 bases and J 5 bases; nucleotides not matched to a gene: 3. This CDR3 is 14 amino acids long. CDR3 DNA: TGTGCCAGCTCAGCCACTAGCGGGACCGGGGAGCTGTTTTTT. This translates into CASSATSGTGELFF.

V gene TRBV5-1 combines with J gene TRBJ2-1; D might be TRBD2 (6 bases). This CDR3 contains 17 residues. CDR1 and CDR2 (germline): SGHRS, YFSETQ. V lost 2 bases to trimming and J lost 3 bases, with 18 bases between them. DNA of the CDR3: TGCGCCAGCAGCTTCCCATTCCCGGGAGCTGGCTACAATGAGCAGTTCTTC. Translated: CASSFPFPGAGYNEQFF.

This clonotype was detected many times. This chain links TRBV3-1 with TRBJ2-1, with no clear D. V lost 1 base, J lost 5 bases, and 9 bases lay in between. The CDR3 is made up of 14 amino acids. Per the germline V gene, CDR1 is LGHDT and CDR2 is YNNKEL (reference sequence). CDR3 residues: CASSQGRTNNEQFF. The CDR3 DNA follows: TGTGCCAGCAGCCAAGGAAGGACGAACAATGAGCAGTTCTTC.

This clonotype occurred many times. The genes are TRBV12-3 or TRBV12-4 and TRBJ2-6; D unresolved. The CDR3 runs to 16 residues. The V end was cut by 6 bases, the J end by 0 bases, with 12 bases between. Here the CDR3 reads CASRGLGTSGANVLTF. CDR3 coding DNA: TGTGCCAGCAGGGGCCTCGGTACCTCTGGGGCCAACGTCCTGACTTTC.

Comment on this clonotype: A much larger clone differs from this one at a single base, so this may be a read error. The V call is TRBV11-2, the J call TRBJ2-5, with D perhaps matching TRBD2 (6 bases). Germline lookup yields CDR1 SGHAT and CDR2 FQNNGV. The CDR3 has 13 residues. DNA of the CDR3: TGTGCCAGCAGCGGGGGGTTTTCGGAGACCCAGGACTTC. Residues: CASSGGFSETQDF. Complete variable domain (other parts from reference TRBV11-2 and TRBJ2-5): EAGVAQSPRYKIIEKRQSVAFWCNPISGHATLYWYQQILGQGPKLLIQFQNNGVVDDSQLPKDRFSAERLKGVDSTLKIQPAKLEDSAVYLCASSGGFSETQDFGPGTRLLVL.

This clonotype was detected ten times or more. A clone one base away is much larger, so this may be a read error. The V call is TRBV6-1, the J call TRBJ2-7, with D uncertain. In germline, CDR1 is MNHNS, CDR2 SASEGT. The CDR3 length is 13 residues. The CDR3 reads CASSEVGSYEQCF. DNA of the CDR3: TGTGCCAGCAGTGAAGTAGGCTCCTACGAGCAGTGCTTC.

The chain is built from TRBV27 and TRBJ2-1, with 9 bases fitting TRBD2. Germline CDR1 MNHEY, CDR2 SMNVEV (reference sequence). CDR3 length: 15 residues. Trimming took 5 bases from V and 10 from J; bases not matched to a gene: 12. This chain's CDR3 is CASSPRGREGPEQFF. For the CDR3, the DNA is TGTGCCAGCAGTCCCCGCGGGCGGGAGGGTCCCGAGCAGTTCTTC.

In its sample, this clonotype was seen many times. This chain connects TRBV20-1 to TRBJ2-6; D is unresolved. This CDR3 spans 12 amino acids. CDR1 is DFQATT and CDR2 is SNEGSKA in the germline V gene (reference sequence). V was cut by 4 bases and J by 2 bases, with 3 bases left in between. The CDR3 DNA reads TGCAGTGCTAAACCTGGGGCCAACGTCCTGACTTTC. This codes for CSAKPGANVLTF.

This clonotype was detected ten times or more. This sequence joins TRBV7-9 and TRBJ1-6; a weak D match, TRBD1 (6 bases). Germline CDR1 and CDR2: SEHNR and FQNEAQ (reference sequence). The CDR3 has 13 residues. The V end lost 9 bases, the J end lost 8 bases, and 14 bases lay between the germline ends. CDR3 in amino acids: CASTGLLDSPLHF. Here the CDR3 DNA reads TGTGCCAGTACAGGGCTCCTTGATTCACCCCTCCACTTT. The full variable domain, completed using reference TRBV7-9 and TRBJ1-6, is DTGVSQNPRHKITKRGQNVTFRCDPISEHNRLYWYRQTLGQGPEFLTYFQNEAQLEKSRLLSDRFSAERPKGSFSTLEIQRTEQGDSAMYLCASTGLLDSPLHFGNGTRLTVT.

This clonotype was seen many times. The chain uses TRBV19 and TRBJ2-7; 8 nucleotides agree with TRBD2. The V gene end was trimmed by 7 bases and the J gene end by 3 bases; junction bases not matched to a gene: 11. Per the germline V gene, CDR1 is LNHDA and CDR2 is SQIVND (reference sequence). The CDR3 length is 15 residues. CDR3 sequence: CASKTTAGADYEQYF. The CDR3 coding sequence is TGTGCCAGTAAAACGACAGCGGGGGCTGACTACGAGCAGTACTTC.

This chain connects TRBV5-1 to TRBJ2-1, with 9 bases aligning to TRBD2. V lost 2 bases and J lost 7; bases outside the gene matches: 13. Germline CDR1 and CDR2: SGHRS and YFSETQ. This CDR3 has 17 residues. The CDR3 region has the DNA TGCGCCAGCAGCTTCGGCGGGAGCGGGAGGTCTAGGAATGAGCAGTTCTTC. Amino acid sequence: CASSFGGSGRSRNEQFF.

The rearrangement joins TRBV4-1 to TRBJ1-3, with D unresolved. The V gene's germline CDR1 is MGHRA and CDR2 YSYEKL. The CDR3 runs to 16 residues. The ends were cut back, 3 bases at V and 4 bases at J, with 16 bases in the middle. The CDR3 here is CASSQINSGFGNTIYF. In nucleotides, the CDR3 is TGCGCCAGCAGCCAGATCAACAGTGGGTTCGGAAACACCATATATTTT.